This is a list of T cell receptor beta chains from one sample in a study of cytomegalovirus exposure and HLA in healthy donors. Some clones are missing from TCRdb's copy, which holds only in-frame ones; the method was immunoSEQ multiplex PCR. This table has approximately 160,000 clones, 85% to 90% appearing once. Input material: PBMCs. These receptors all come from a man aged 18 to 30 in good health and CMV-seropositive. Each CDR3 is given with its conserved first and last residue. D genes are given only for firm matches. Clone size appears in some rows only: once, few, many, or a class for an expanded clone.

j_gene | d_gene | abundance | v_gene | CDR3aa | CDR3nt
TRBJ1-1 | TRBD1 | - | TRBV6-5 | CASRTTQGLNTEAFF | TGTGCCAGCAGAACCACACAGGGGCTGAACACTGAAGCTTTCTTT
TRBJ2-7 | - | few | TRBV4-1 | CASRRIGSSYEQYF | TGCGCCAGCAGGAGGATAGGGAGCTCCTACGAGCAGTACTTC
TRBJ1-1 | - | - | TRBV27 | CASSPLWGRETEAFF | TGTGCCAGCAGCCCTCTGTGGGGGAGGGAGACTGAAGCTTTCTTT
TRBJ2-1 | TRBD1 | - | TRBV9 | CASSVGQGAYEQFF | TGTGCCAGCAGCGTAGGACAGGGGGCCTATGAGCAGTTCTTC
TRBJ2-1 | - | - | TRBV11-2 | CASSPGDEQFF | TGTGCCAGCAGCCCGGGTGATGAGCAGTTCTTC
TRBJ2-3 | - | - | TRBV6-5 | CATSLSGSTDTQYF | TGTGCCACGTCTCTAAGCGGGAGCACAGATACGCAGTATTTT
TRBJ2-7 | - | once | TRBV7-9 | CASSSEGAELNYEQYF | TGTGCCAGCAGCTCGGAGGGAGCGGAGCTAAACTACGAGCAGTACTTC
TRBJ2-3 | - | - | TRBV30 | CAWSLGGNTDTQYF | TGTGCCTGGAGTCTAGGCGGGAACACAGATACGCAGTATTTT
TRBJ2-3 | TRBD2 | - | TRBV7-9 | CASSLEGLARRTDTQYF | TGTGCCAGCAGCTTAGAGGGACTAGCGAGACGCACAGATACGCAGTATTTT
TRBJ1-1 | - | - | TRBV30 | CAWSADSLNTEAFF | TGTGCCTGGAGTGCGGACAGTTTGAACACTGAAGCTTTCTTT
TRBJ1-1 | - | - | TRBV5-4 | CASSLGEGLNTEAFF | TGTGCCAGCAGCTTGGGTGAGGGTTTGAACACTGAAGCTTTCTTT
TRBJ1-5 | - | once | TRBV18 | CASSGGSGQPQHF | TGTGCCAGCTCAGGAGGGAGTGGTCAGCCCCAGCATTTT
TRBJ2-2 | TRBD2 | - | TRBV15 | CATSRDGAGVNTGELFF | TGTGCCACCAGCAGAGATGGGGCGGGAGTGAACACCGGGGAGCTGTTTTTT
TRBJ2-7 | - | once | TRBV19 | CASSIAVSSYEQYF | TGTGCCAGTAGTATAGCTGTATCCTCCTACGAGCAGTACTTC
TRBJ1-1 | - | - | TRBV11-2 | CASSAGIKAFF | TGTGCCAGCAGCGCAGGGATTAAAGCTTTCTTT